This T cell receptor beta chain was captured in a study of blood T cell repertoires in COVID-19 (dated by TCRdb to 2018 to 2021). Concerning the study at large: Collaborator samples came from the United States, Italy and Spain and covered acute and convalescent phases of COVID-19. The prospective study material was composed of cDNA or gDNA derived from T cells, B-cell-depleted T cells, or PBMCs. The dataset comprised deeply sampled blood TCRbeta repertoires from subjects exposed to, actively infected with, or recovered from COVID-19. The repertoires were released in a freely available public database intended as a resource for research on the immune response to SARS-CoV-2. The samples were drawn from the first 160 participants of the ongoing ImmuneRACE study and from 1,200 or so subjects provided by 6 global collaborators. The sample metadata nearly always contained a de-identified subject ID, COVID-19 status, age in years and sex. Where available, HLA class I and class II types were taken from metadata supplied by the sample provider and were not determined by assay-based typing. Results and caveats for the whole study, not just this receptor: The amount of clinical and demographic metadata varied by source and participant and was provided uncurated.

Its CDR3 holds 15 amino acids, cysteine through phenylalanine. Of all the DNA, just the CDR3 is kept, 45 bases in frame from base 1. TCRbeta CDR3 regions were amplified from genomic DNA using the immunoSEQ Assay, a bias-controlled multiplex PCR. For the original study's pipeline: Nucleated cell counts per sample were estimated from amplification of reference gene primers within the assay. Sequence reads were collapsed and filtered to measure the absolute abundance of every unique TCRbeta CDR3 rearrangement. For each sample, productive Simpson clonality was calculated as the square root of Simpson's diversity index across productive rearrangements. Imported from immuneACCESS, the table was reduced by TCRdb to in-frame sequences with V and J called. These copies leave out some clones; in studies compared against another copy, an unresolved V gene accounts for under half, and the cause of the remainder is not known. From that table come the V and J calls and clone size; the DNA was used to work out D and trimming. The sample table lists 120,000 to 150,000 clones, approximately 90% of them with a count of one. The top ten clonotypes cover less than 0.95% of the sample.

This clone was recorded once. Its target antigen remains unknown. Qualities for individual bases were not recorded, and no much larger clone is one base off. Collaborating institutions collected whole blood in K2EDTA tubes following their own protocols. Collaborator samples were shipped for TCRbeta analysis as frozen whole blood, isolated PBMCs, or DNA extracted from either sample type. Sequences were obtained from peripheral blood. The chain uses TRBV21-1 and TRBJ1-1; the D call TRBD1 from the table was never checked on the DNA. TRBV21-1 is a recognized pseudogene. The clonotype comes from a woman in her forties or fifties with acute or convalescent COVID-19. CDR3 loop: CASSNYTGLNTEAFF. The nucleotides read TGTGCCAGCAGCAACTATACAGGATTGAACACTGAAGCTTTCTTT.